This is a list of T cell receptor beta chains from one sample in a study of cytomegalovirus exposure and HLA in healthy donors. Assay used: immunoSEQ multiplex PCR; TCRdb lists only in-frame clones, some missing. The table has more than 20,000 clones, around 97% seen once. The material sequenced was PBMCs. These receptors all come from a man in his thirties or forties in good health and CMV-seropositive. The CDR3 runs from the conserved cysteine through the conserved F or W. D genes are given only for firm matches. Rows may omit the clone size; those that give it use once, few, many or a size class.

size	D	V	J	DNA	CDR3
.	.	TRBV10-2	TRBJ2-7	TGCGCCAGCAGTGAGTCGAGTGCGTACGAGCAGTACTTC	CASSESSAYEQYF
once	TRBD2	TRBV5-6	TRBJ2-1	TGTGCCAGCAGCGGATGGGGACTAGCGTCCTACAGTGAGCAGTTCTTC	CASSGWGLASYSEQFF
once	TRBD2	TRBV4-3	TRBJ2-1	TGCGCCAGCAGCCAAGAACGGACTAGCGGTTACAATGAGCAGTTCTTC	CASSQERTSGYNEQFF
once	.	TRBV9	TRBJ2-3	TGTGCCAGCAGCCAGTGGACAGATACGCAGTATTTT	CASSQWTDTQYF
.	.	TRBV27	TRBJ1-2	TGTGCCAGCATAAAGGTAGAGGTAGCATATGGCTACACCTTC	CASIKVEVAYGYTF
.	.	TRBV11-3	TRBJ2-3	TGTGCCAGCAGCTTCGAACTCTCTAGCACAGATACGCAGTATTTT	CASSFELSSTDTQYF
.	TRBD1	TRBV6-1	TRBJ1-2	TGTGCCAGCAGTGAAGCCGAGGACAGGGGCTTCTATGGCTACACCTTC	CASSEAEDRGFYGYTF
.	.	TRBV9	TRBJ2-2	TGTGCCAGCAGCGTAGTGGGGGCCACCGGGGAGCTGTTTTTT	CASSVVGATGELFF
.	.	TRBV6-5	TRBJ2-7	TGTGCCAGCACTATAGCGCGAGGTTCCTACGAGCAGTACTTC	CASTIARGSYEQYF
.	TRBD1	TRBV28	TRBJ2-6	TGTGCCAGCAGTTTCAGAGACCGACAGGGAATCTCTGGGGCCAACGTCCTGACTTTC	CASSFRDRQGISGANVLTF
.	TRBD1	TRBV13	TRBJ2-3	TGTGCCAGCAGCCCGGACAGGTTAGGGACGCAGTATTTT	CASSPDRLGTQYF
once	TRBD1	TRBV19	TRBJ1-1	TGTGCCAGTGAGACAGGGGGGTTGAACACTGAAGCTTTCTTT	CASETGGLNTEAFF
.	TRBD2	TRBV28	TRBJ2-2	TGTGCCATCCGAAGCGGGAGCGGGGACACCGGGGAGCTGTTTTTT	CAIRSGSGDTGELFF
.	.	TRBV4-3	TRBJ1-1	TGCGCCAGCAGCCAAAGGTACCGGGGTTGGACTGAAGCTTTCTTT	CASSQRYRGWTEAFF
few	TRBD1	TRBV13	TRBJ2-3	TGTGCCAGCAGCCCGGACAGGGACTGTACGCAGTATTTT	CASSPDRDCTQYF
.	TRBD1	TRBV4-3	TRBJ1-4	TGCGCCAGCAGCCAAACCGGGACAGGGCCTAATGAAAAACTGTTTTTT	CASSQTGTGPNEKLFF
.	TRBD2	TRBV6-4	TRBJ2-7	TGTGCCAGCAGTGTCTTAGCGGGAGGACCCTACGAGCAGTACTTC	CASSVLAGGPYEQYF
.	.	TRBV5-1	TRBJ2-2	TGCGCCAGCAGCCAAGGCCGGGGGAGCGGGACCGGGGAGCTGTTTTTT	CASSQGRGSGTGELFF